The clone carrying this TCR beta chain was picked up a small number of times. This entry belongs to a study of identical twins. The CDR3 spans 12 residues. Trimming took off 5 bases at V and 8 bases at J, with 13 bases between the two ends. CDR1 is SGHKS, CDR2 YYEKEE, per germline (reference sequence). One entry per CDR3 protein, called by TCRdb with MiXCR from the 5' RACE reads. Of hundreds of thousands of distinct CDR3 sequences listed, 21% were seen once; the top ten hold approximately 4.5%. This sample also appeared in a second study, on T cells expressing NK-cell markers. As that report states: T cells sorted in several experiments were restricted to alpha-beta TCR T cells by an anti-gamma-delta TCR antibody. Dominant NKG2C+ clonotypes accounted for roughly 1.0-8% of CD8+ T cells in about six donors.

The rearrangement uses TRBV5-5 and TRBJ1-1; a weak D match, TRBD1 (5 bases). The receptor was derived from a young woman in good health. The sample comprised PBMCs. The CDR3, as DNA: TGTGCCAGCAGGCTCTTCGGGGCGGAAGCTTTCTTT. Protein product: CASRLFGAEAFF.